These T cell receptor beta chains were read from a single sample in a study of CD8+CD57+ T cells in acquired aplastic anemia. TCRdb processed the reads anew with MiXCR; each CDR3 protein has one entry. Here the sample spans roughly 180,000 distinct CDR3 sequences, roughly 65% being singletons. The sequencing sample was made of sorted CD4+, CD8+, or CD8+CD57+ T cells (not recorded which) from PBMCs. The source is a human donor with aplastic anemia. Both conserved end residues are part of each CDR3. The order of the fields is D gene, clone size, V gene, J gene, CDR3 DNA, CDR3 protein. D genes are given only for firm matches. Only part of the rows carry a size: once, few, many, or a class if the clone is expanded.

>TRBD1|.|TRBV7-3|TRBJ2-7
TGCGCCAGCAGCCATTTGCCGGGACAGGGGGCGTCCGAGCAGTACTTC
CASSHLPGQGASEQYF
>.|.|TRBV7-9|TRBJ2-5
TGTGCCAGCGTCCTAGGGGCCCCAGGGCCTGGCTACTTC
CASVLGAPGPGYF
>TRBD2|.|TRBV15|TRBJ2-1
TGTGCCACCAGCCTTAGCGGGAGGATCAACAATGAGCAGTTCTTC
CATSLSGRINNEQFF
>.|many|TRBV7-9|TRBJ1-6
TGTGCCAGCAGCTTAATTGTAGGGGGTGATTCACCCCTCCACTTT
CASSLIVGGDSPLHF
>TRBD1|.|TRBV27|TRBJ1-6
TGTGCCAGCAGTACAGGGGTTAGTAATTCACCCCTCCGCTTT
CASSTGVSNSPLRF
>.|.|TRBV19|TRBJ2-3
TGTGCCAGTAGTCGAGTAGCCCCTAGCACAGATACGCAGTATTTT
CASSRVAPSTDTQYF
>.|few|TRBV20-1|TRBJ2-7
TGCAGTAGTACAGGTTTAACCTCCTACGAGCAGTACTTC
CSSTGLTSYEQYF
>.|once|TRBV2|TRBJ1-2
TGTGCCAGCAGAGAAACGGGCTACACCTTC
CASRETGYTF
>.|few|TRBV11-2|TRBJ2-3
TGTGCCAGCAGCTTGCCGCCCAATCCGACGGGGAATACGCAGTATTTT
CASSLPPNPTGNTQYF
>.|.|TRBV7-9|TRBJ1-1
TGTGCCAGCAGCTTATTAGGGAGGAACACTGAAGCTTTCTTT
CASSLLGRNTEAFF
>.|.|TRBV6-5|TRBJ2-7
TGTGCCAGCAGGGACCAGGCGCGGGAGCAGTACTTC
CASRDQAREQYF
>.|.|TRBV9|TRBJ2-3
TGTGCCAGCAGCGTGGAGGTCACATATACGCAGTATTTT
CASSVEVTYTQYF
>.|.|TRBV7-3|TRBJ2-5
TGTGCCAGCAGCTCCACTACCGTCCTCAGGAAGACCCAGTACTTC
CASSSTTVLRKTQYF
>.|.|TRBV5-4|TRBJ2-7
TGTGCCAGCAGCTTGGCCGAAGACTGGGCAGGTGGGTACGAGCAGTACTTC
CASSLAEDWAGGYEQYF
>.|.|TRBV25-1|TRBJ1-4
TGTGCCAGCACCCTCGGGCGGTCGGGCGGCGAAAAACTGTTTTTT
CASTLGRSGGEKLFF
>.|.|TRBV5-8|TRBJ1-1
TGTGCCAGCAGCTTTGGCTGGATGGACACTGAAGCTTTCTTT
CASSFGWMDTEAFF
>.|.|TRBV24-1|TRBJ2-1
TGTGCCACCAGTGATACGTCCTACAATGAGCAGTTCTTC
CATSDTSYNEQFF
>TRBD2|.|TRBV20-1|TRBJ2-3
TGCAGTGCTACTCCTAGCGGGGGGGTCACAGATACGCAGTATTTT
CSATPSGGVTDTQYF
>.|many|TRBV25-1|TRBJ1-1
TGTGCCAGCACCCACGAGATGAACACTGAAGCTTTCTTT
CASTHEMNTEAFF
>.|.|TRBV14|TRBJ2-3
TGTGCCAGCAGGGACGGTTCGGCTAGGATAGATACGCAGTATTTT
CASRDGSARIDTQYF
>.|.|TRBV6-5|TRBJ2-7
TGTGCCAGCAGTTACTCGGCTAGATACGAGCAGTACTTC
CASSYSARYEQYF
>TRBD1|.|TRBV20-1|TRBJ1-5
TGCAGTGCTCAAGCTTCAACAGGGGGACCCTCTCAGCCCCAGCATTTT
CSAQASTGGPSQPQHF
>TRBD1|many|TRBV7-9|TRBJ2-5
TGTGCCAGCAGCGCCCGGACAGGCCTCGTACCATACCAAGAGACCCAGTACTTC
CASSARTGLVPYQETQYF
>.|once|TRBV11-1|TRBJ1-1
TGTGCCAGCAGCTTAGGGCTAGGCTCCTGGGATACTGAAGCTTTCTTT
CASSLGLGSWDTEAFF
>.|.|TRBV29-1|TRBJ2-5
TGCAGCGTTGAAGAATGGAACGGAGGGGCGACCCAGTACTTC
CSVEEWNGGATQYF
>TRBD1|.|TRBV6-1|TRBJ2-1
TGTGCCAGCAGTGACCACGGGACAGGGGGTTACAATGAGCAGTTCTTC
CASSDHGTGGYNEQFF
>TRBD2|once|TRBV7-9|TRBJ2-3
TGTGCCAGCAGCTTAGGGGCTCCGGGACTAGCGGGAAGAGATACGCAGTATTTT
CASSLGAPGLAGRDTQYF
>.|many|TRBV7-9|TRBJ2-2
TGTGCCAGCAGCTTAATGGCCGGGGAGCTGTTTTTT
CASSLMAGELFF
>.|few|TRBV7-8|TRBJ2-7
TGTGCCAGCAGCTTAGCCCCAGCAGGGCCCGACGAGCAGTACTTC
CASSLAPAGPDEQYF
>TRBD1|many|TRBV6-5|TRBJ1-5
TGTGCCAGCAGTCAGGACAGATACACAGGGGGCGATCAGCCCCAGCATTTT
CASSQDRYTGGDQPQHF
>.|.|TRBV10-3|TRBJ1-2
TGTGCCATCAGTGGCTCTCGGGGGAACTATGGCTACACCTTC
CAISGSRGNYGYTF